This entry lists 27 T cell receptor beta chains sequenced from one sample in a study of blood T cell repertoires in COVID-19. TCRdb's table, derived via immunoSEQ multiplex PCR, lists solely in-frame clones and lacks some. The sample consists of under 250,000 clones, over 75% of them appearing once. Sample: peripheral blood. The source is a man aged 50 to 60 with COVID-19, enrolled during active disease.

The rearrangement uses TRBV3-1 (or the pseudogene TRBV3-2) and TRBJ2-7, with 7 bases fitting TRBD2. The CDR3 runs 16 residues. J lost 3 bases, V lost 0 bases, and 8 bases had no gene match. CDR1 is LGHDT, CDR2 YNNKEL, per germline (reference sequence). Here the CDR3 DNA reads TGTGCCAGCAGCCAAGATCAGTCTAGCGGTTACTACGAGCAGTACTTC. The encoded protein is CASSQDQSSGYYEQYF.

This clone showed up just a few times. The rearrangement uses TRBV18 and TRBJ1-6; the match to TRBD1 covers 8 bases. CDR1 is KGHSH, CDR2 LQKENI, per germline. V was clipped by 3 bases and J by 3 bases; unmatched bases: 1. The CDR3 consists of 15 residues. The CDR3 is CASSPTGGYNSPLHF. CDR3 nucleotide sequence: TGTGCCAGCTCACCCACAGGGGGCTATAATTCACCCCTCCACTTT.

The V call is TRBV7-2, the J call TRBJ2-7, with 7 bases identical to TRBD1. The V segment lost 2 bases and the J segment 4 bases; nucleotides outside the gene matches: 8. CDR3 length equals 15 residues. CDR1 is SGHTA and CDR2 is FQGNSA in the germline V gene. DNA for the CDR3: TGTGCCAGCAGCTTAAGACTGACAGGGCCGTACGAGCAGTACTTC. Its translation: CASSLRLTGPYEQYF.

V is TRBV7-9 and J is TRBJ2-7; no reliable D call. The V gene's germline CDR1 is SEHNR and CDR2 FQNEAQ (reference sequence). V lost 5 bases and J 7 bases, leaving 12 bases between the germline ends. There are 12 residues in the CDR3. The CDR3 protein is CASSGRSLEQYF. CDR3 DNA sequence: TGTGCCAGCAGCGGCCGATCCTTGGAGCAGTACTTC.

The genes are TRBV7-9 and TRBJ1-1, with D maybe TRBD1 (5 bases). V gave up 6 bases and J gave up 0 bases, with 14 bases separating them. The CDR3 is 15 residues long. CDR1 is SEHNR, CDR2 FQNEAQ, per germline (reference sequence). CDR3 protein: CASSPDSFLNTEAFF. The CDR3 nucleotides are TGTGCCAGCAGTCCAGACAGCTTCTTGAACACTGAAGCTTTCTTT.

V is TRBV2 and J is TRBJ1-6, with a possible D match to TRBD1 (5 bases). Germline CDR1 reads SNHLY; CDR2 reads FYNNEI. V gave up 5 bases and J gave up 8 bases, with 16 bases separating them. The CDR3 runs 15 residues. In DNA, the CDR3 is TGTGCCAGCAGTACCCCGGGGGGGGGTTATTCACCCCTCCACTTT. Translation gives CASSTPGGGYSPLHF.

The rearrangement uses TRBV9 and TRBJ2-7; possible D gene TRBD1, 6 bases. This CDR3 has 14 amino acids. Trimming stripped 0 bases from V and 4 bases from J, with 11 bases between. CDR1 is SGDLS and CDR2 is YYNGEE in the germline V gene. CDR3 DNA sequence: TGTGCCAGCAGCGTAGGGGACAAACCATACGAGCAGTACTTC. Translated, it gives CASSVGDKPYEQYF.

In DNA, the CDR3 is TGTGCCAGAAGCCCCTCAGCGGGAACGGTCTACGAGCAGTACTTC. Its protein is CARSPSAGTVYEQYF. The genes are TRBV5-3 and TRBJ2-7; 7 bases fit TRBD2. TRBV5-3 is known as an ORF, though its function is uncertain. J gave up 3 bases and V 4 bases, and 10 bases lay outside the gene matches. The CDR3 is 15 amino acids.

The genes are TRBV5-4 and TRBJ2-1, with TRBD2 matching 10 bases. The V gene's germline CDR1 is SGHNT and CDR2 YYREEE (reference sequence). With V trimmed by 2 bases and J by 2 bases, 4 bases remained unmatched. This CDR3 has 16 residues. The CDR3 DNA reads as TGTGCCAGCAGCTTTAGCGGGGGGCCTCCCTACAATGAGCAGTTCTTC. It is translated as CASSFSGGPPYNEQFF.

The CDR3 protein is CASSEDRGVELVKNIQYF. Written as DNA, the CDR3 is TGTGCCAGCAGCGAGGACAGGGGAGTGGAGTTGGTCAAAAACATTCAGTACTTC. The rearrangement uses TRBV5-6 and TRBJ2-4; 9 bases match TRBD1. Germline CDR1 SGHDT, CDR2 YYEEEE. V dropped 4 bases and J dropped 3; count of bases not matched to a gene: 14. The CDR3 spans 18 residues.

The genes are TRBV5-1 and TRBJ1-2, with TRBD1 as a possible D gene (5 bases). CDR1 SGHRS and CDR2 YFSETQ come from the germline V gene. Deletions cut 2 bases from V and 8 bases from J, with 13 bases between. The CDR3 covers 13 residues. The CDR3 is CASSFQGMEGYTF. The CDR3 nucleotides are TGCGCCAGCAGCTTTCAGGGAATGGAAGGCTACACCTTC. Full variable domain (remainder filled in from reference TRBV5-1 and TRBJ1-2): KAGVTQTPRYLIKTRGQQVTLSCSPISGHRSVSWYQQTPGQGLQFLFEYFSETQRNKGNFPGRFSGRQFSNSRSEMNVSTLELGDSALYLCASSFQGMEGYTFGSGTRLTVV.

The chain carries TRBV6-5 and TRBJ2-3; maybe TRBD1 (6 bases). The CDR3 length is 13 residues. Germline V CDR1 and CDR2: MNHEY, SVGAGI. The V end lost 6 bases, the J end lost 4 bases, and 11 bases lay between the germline ends. The CDR3 sequence is CASSRGSADTQYF. CDR3 nucleotides: TGTGCCAGCAGCAGGGGCAGCGCAGATACGCAGTATTTT.

This chain uses TRBV28 with TRBJ2-3, with D tentatively TRBD1 (5 bases). This CDR3 has 14 residues. V lost 6 bases and J 2 bases, leaving 12 bases between the germline ends. In germline, CDR1 is MDHEN, CDR2 SYDVKM. In DNA, the CDR3 is TGTGCCAGCAGCCAGGCAGGGTCCACAGATACGCAGTATTTT. Translation: CASSQAGSTDTQYF.

This clone was observed a few times. The V call is TRBV7-8, the J call TRBJ2-2; perhaps TRBD2 as D (6 bases). Germline CDR1 is SGHVS and CDR2 is FQNEAQ. The germline V and J ends were trimmed by 5 bases and 1 base, with 11 bases remaining between them. The CDR3 has 15 amino acids. The CDR3 DNA reads TGTGCCAGCAGCCCGTTGGGGGGGAACACCGGGGAGCTGTTTTTT. Translated, it gives CASSPLGGNTGELFF.

The chain is built from TRBV14 and TRBJ1-1, with D maybe TRBD1 (6 bases). The ends were cut back, 4 bases at V and 4 bases at J, with 13 bases in the middle. This CDR3 has 14 amino acids. Germline assignment: CDR1 SGHDN and CDR2 FVKESK. The CDR3 DNA is TGTGCCAGCAGCCCCACAGGGTCGGCCACTGAAGCTTTCTTT. As protein: CASSPTGSATEAFF. Variable domain in full (rest from reference TRBV14 and TRBJ1-1): EAGVTQFPSHSVIEKGQTVTLRCDPISGHDNLYWYRRVMGKEIKFLLHFVKESKQDESGMPNNRFLAERTGGTYSTLKVQPAELEDSGVYFCASSPTGSATEAFFGQGTRLTVV.

The V gene is TRBV24-1, the J gene TRBJ2-5, with 7 bases identical to TRBD2. J lost 2 bases, V lost 4 bases, and 9 bases had no gene match. CDR1 is KGHDR and CDR2 is SFDVKD in the germline V gene. This CDR3 comprises 16 residues. CDR3: CATSEGRTSLQETQYF. CDR3 DNA: TGTGCCACCAGTGAGGGACGGACTAGTCTACAAGAGACCCAGTACTTC.

V and J are TRBV7-2 and TRBJ1-1; TRBD1 matches 7 bases. Germline CDR1 and CDR2: SGHTA and FQGNSA. J gave up 2 bases and V 5 bases, and 8 bases lay outside the gene matches. The CDR3 is made up of 15 amino acids. The CDR3: CASSVAGGRNTEAFF. DNA of the CDR3: TGTGCCAGCAGCGTCGCAGGGGGGAGAAACACTGAAGCTTTCTTT.

The chain recombines TRBV2 with TRBJ1-6; 7 bases align to TRBD1. The CDR3 loop spans 17 amino acids. V lost 6 bases, J lost 3 bases, and 11 bases stayed unmatched. Germline V gives CDR1 SNHLY, CDR2 FYNNEI. CDR3 region: CASRVRNQGVYNSPLHF. The CDR3 coding sequence is TGTGCCAGCAGGGTTCGCAACCAGGGGGTCTATAATTCACCCCTCCACTTT.

The chain carries TRBV6-7 and TRBJ2-6; 11 nucleotides agree with TRBD1. TRBV6-7 falls under the ORF class, with uncertain function. This CDR3 contains 19 residues. V lost 2 bases and J lost 0; bases outside the gene matches: 6. CDR3 residues: CASSYPPGTGGSGANVLTF. The CDR3 DNA follows: TGTGCCAGCAGTTACCCTCCCGGGACAGGGGGCTCTGGGGCCAACGTCCTGACTTTC.

The rearrangement joins TRBV9 to TRBJ2-3; TRBD1 might be the D (5 bases). Trimming removed 0 bases from V and 0 bases from J, with 8 bases in between. CDR3 length: 15 amino acids. Looked up from germline, CDR1 is SGDLS and CDR2 is YYNGEE. The CDR3 DNA reads as TGTGCCAGCAGCGTAGGTCAGGGCAGCACAGATACGCAGTATTTT. Translation: CASSVGQGSTDTQYF.

This clone was observed a few times. The chain joins TRBV6-1 to TRBJ1-4; 8 bases are shared with TRBD1. Germline V gene sequence: CDR1 MNHNS, CDR2 SASEGT. J lost 7 bases, V lost 4 bases, and 5 bases had no gene match. There are 14 residues in the CDR3. This chain's CDR3 is CASSARTGSEKLFF. In DNA form, the CDR3 reads TGTGCCAGCAGTGCACGGACAGGGTCTGAAAAACTGTTTTTT.

The gene calls are TRBV3-1 (or the pseudogene TRBV3-2) and TRBJ2-7; 10 bases agree with TRBD1. With 3 bases clipped from V and 3 bases from J, the junction kept 8 bases outside the gene matches. CDR1 is LGHDT and CDR2 is YNNKEL in the germline V gene (reference sequence). The CDR3 runs 16 residues. The DNA of the CDR3 is TGTGCCAGCAGCCAGTGGGGACAGGGGTTGAGCTACGAGCAGTACTTC. Its protein is CASSQWGQGLSYEQYF.

The V gene is TRBV30, the J gene TRBJ1-2; unclear D gene. In germline, CDR1 is GTSNPN, CDR2 SVGIG (reference sequence). This CDR3 is 14 amino acids long. Trimming removed 4 bases from V and 0 bases from J, with 12 bases in between. In DNA form, the CDR3 reads TGTGCCTGGATTGGGTGGAGCTCTAACTATGGCTACACCTTC. Its translation is CAWIGWSSNYGYTF.

The chain employs TRBV15 and TRBJ2-5; TRBD2 matches at 7 bases. Germline loops: CDR1 LNHNV, CDR2 YYDKDF (reference sequence). This CDR3 has 16 residues. V was clipped by 0 bases and J by 1 base; unmatched bases: 5. The DNA of the CDR3 is TGTGCCACCAGCAGAGATAGAGCGGGGTCCCAAGAGACCCAGTACTTC. This encodes CATSRDRAGSQETQYF.

The CDR3 protein is CASSPVASLTDTQYF. The DNA of the CDR3 is TGTGCCAGCAGCCCAGTAGCTAGCCTCACAGATACGCAGTATTTT. The chain links TRBV11-1 to TRBJ2-3; a weak D match, TRBD2 (5 bases). The germline V and J ends were trimmed by 5 bases and 2 bases, with 14 bases remaining between them. This CDR3 contains 15 residues. In germline, CDR1 is SGHAT, CDR2 FQDESV (reference sequence).

The chain combines TRBV11-2 with TRBJ2-7, with 8 bases lining up with TRBD1. V lost 5 bases and J lost 2; bases outside the gene matches: 8. CDR3 length: 15 residues. Germline lookup yields CDR1 SGHAT and CDR2 FQNNGV. CDR3 sequence: CASSLGQGGPYEQYF. CDR3 in DNA: TGTGCCAGCAGCCTCGGACAGGGAGGCCCCTACGAGCAGTACTTC. The full variable domain, with the rest looked up from reference TRBV11-2 and TRBJ2-7, is EAGVAQSPRYKIIEKRQSVAFWCNPISGHATLYWYQQILGQGPKLLIQFQNNGVVDDSQLPKDRFSAERLKGVDSTLKIQPAKLEDSAVYLCASSLGQGGPYEQYFGPGTRLTVT.

The chain employs TRBV28 and TRBJ2-2, with D possibly matching TRBD2 (5 bases). V lost 7 bases, J lost 1 base, and 13 bases lay in between. The CDR3 sequence is 15 residues long. Germline values: CDR1 MDHEN, CDR2 SYDVKM. CDR3 sequence reads: CASILGGQNTGELFF. The CDR3 region has the DNA TGTGCCAGCATTCTGGGCGGGCAGAACACCGGGGAGCTGTTTTTT.